The clone carrying this T cell receptor (beta chain) was observed many times. Antigen: not known. The sample is drawn from a study of response to subunit inactivated influenza vaccine. General study findings and limits: That few new T cells are recruited by each seasonal influenza vaccination was the authors' suggestion.

TCRdb analysed the RT-PCR reads with MiXCR anew, one entry per CDR3 protein. Here the sample spans under 550,000 distinct CDR3 sequences, about 8% being singletons. Per germline, CDR1 MGHRA and CDR2 YSYEKL. Trimming removed 1 base at V and 3 bases at J, with 16 bases between. The CDR3 sequence is 16 residues long. Sequences were derived from PBMCs from blood, sampled less than 30 months after vaccination. The chain has TRBV4-1 and TRBJ2-7, with a tentative D call TRBD2 (5 bases). This clonotype originated in a man between 50 and 70 years old who received an inactivated influenza vaccine. The CDR3 DNA is TGCGCCAGCAGCCAAGTCAGGTGGACTTCACACTACGAGCAGTACTTC. Translation gives CASSQVRWTSHYEQYF.